This passage covers 17 T cell receptor beta chains from one sample sequenced in a study of cytomegalovirus exposure and HLA in healthy donors (dated by TCRdb to about 2017). Library preparation used the immunoSEQ multiplex PCR assay. For the multiplex PCR, a mixture combining 60 forward primers for TCR Vbeta segments and 13 reverse primers for TCR Jbeta segments was used. TCRdb stores this immuneACCESS table with in-frame sequences only. Part of the clones is absent; in the studies checked, under half of the shortfall reflects unresolved V genes, and no reason is known for the rest. Recorded for this sample are about 130,000 clones; less than 85% of them occurred a single time. Clones ranked in the top ten supply approximately 2% of the sample. Sequenced sample: PBMCs. The source of these receptors is a woman in her sixties or seventies in good health and CMV-seropositive.

The chain combines TRBV27 with TRBJ1-1; tentatively, D is TRBD1 (6 bases). The CDR3 covers 14 residues. V lost 6 bases to trimming and J lost 4 bases, with 15 bases between them. Germline values: CDR1 MNHEY, CDR2 SMNVEV (reference sequence). CDR3 loop: CASSRGGKGTEAFF. The DNA of the CDR3 is TGTGCCAGCAGCCGCGGGGGCAAGGGCACTGAAGCTTTCTTT.

The chain is built from TRBV9 and TRBJ2-1; D not certain. Trimming pared 3 bases from V and 2 bases from J, leaving 12 bases between. Germline loops: CDR1 SGDLS, CDR2 YYNGEE. The CDR3 sequence is 15 residues long. This chain's CDR3 is CASSEGSATYNEQFF. In nucleotides, the CDR3 is TGTGCCAGCAGCGAAGGAAGCGCAACCTACAATGAGCAGTTCTTC.

The chain is built from TRBV28 and TRBJ2-7; TRBD1 aligns across 7 bases. Germline assignment: CDR1 MDHEN and CDR2 SYDVKM. CDR3 size: 14 residues. The V segment lost 7 bases and the J segment 2 bases; nucleotides outside the gene matches: 8. This chain's CDR3 is CASTLGQNTYEQYF. CDR3 in DNA: TGTGCCAGCACTCTGGGACAGAATACCTACGAGCAGTACTTC.

J is TRBJ1-1 and V is TRBV6-1; a weak D match, TRBD1 (6 bases). CDR1 MNHNS and CDR2 SASEGT come from the germline V gene. CDR3 length equals 15 residues. V lost 10 bases and J lost 1, with 19 bases in between. In DNA, the CDR3 is TGTGCCATCAAAATCATGGGAGGGGGGAACACTGAAGCTTTCTTT. Translating it yields CAIKIMGGGNTEAFF.

V and J are TRBV6-5 and TRBJ1-2, with D perhaps matching TRBD1 (5 bases). The CDR3 contains 14 residues. Trimming removed 7 bases at V and 4 bases at J, with 16 bases between. Germline CDR1 MNHEY, CDR2 SVGAGI. The CDR3 is CASTTASGVYGYTF. The DNA for the CDR3 is TGTGCCAGCACCACGGCTTCGGGGGTCTATGGCTACACCTTC.

The rearrangement uses TRBV29-1 and TRBJ1-5; 9 bases align to TRBD1. CDR1 and CDR2 from the germline V gene are SQVTM and ANQGSEA. The CDR3 has 13 residues. The V gene end was trimmed by 4 bases and the J gene end by 2 bases; junction bases not matched to a gene: 0. CDR3: CSVGQGGNQPQHF. The CDR3 coding sequence is TGCAGCGTTGGACAGGGGGGCAATCAGCCCCAGCATTTT.

This chain uses TRBV5-1 with TRBJ2-5; D perhaps matches TRBD1 (6 bases). The V and J ends lost 4 bases and 6 bases respectively, with 16 bases between them. Germline V gene lookup returns CDR1 SGHRS and CDR2 YFSETQ. CDR3 length: 14 residues. The DNA for the CDR3 is TGCGCCAGCAGCCTCCGGGACAAAAGGAAGACCCAGTACTTC. Translated, it gives CASSLRDKRKTQYF.

This chain links TRBV5-1 with TRBJ1-3, with 8 bases lining up with TRBD1. The CDR3 runs to 15 residues. With 7 bases clipped from V and 0 bases from J, the junction kept 6 bases outside the gene matches. CDR1 and CDR2 from the germline V gene are SGHRS and YFSETQ. In DNA, the CDR3 is TGCGCCAGCGGTCCGGGACAGGACTCTGGAAACACCATATATTTT. It specifies CASGPGQDSGNTIYF.

This clone was counted between two and nine times. The chain carries TRBV19 and TRBJ2-2; 9 nucleotides line up with TRBD2. Germline lookup yields CDR1 LNHDA and CDR2 SQIVND (reference sequence). The CDR3 is made up of 16 amino acids. J gave up 4 bases and V 5 bases, and 8 bases lay outside the gene matches. The CDR3 DNA reads as TGTGCCAGTAGTTCACTCCCTAGCGGGACCACCGGGGAGCTGTTTTTT. It translates to CASSSLPSGTTGELFF.

V gene TRBV5-4 combines with J gene TRBJ1-6, with TRBD1 matching over 8 bases. Trimming cost V 2 bases and J 2 bases; bases outside gene matches: 0. Germline assignment: CDR1 SGHNT and CDR2 YYREEE (reference sequence). This CDR3 contains 15 residues. The DNA of the CDR3 is TGTGCCAGCAGCTTACAGGGGGCCTATAATTCACCCCTCCACTTT. Its protein product is CASSLQGAYNSPLHF.

CDR3 DNA sequence: TGCAGCGTGACAGGGACTAGCACAGATACGCAGTATTTT. It translates to CSVTGTSTDTQYF. The V and J genes are TRBV29-1 and TRBJ2-3, with D perhaps TRBD1 (7 bases). V lost 6 bases and J lost 0, with 10 bases in between. Germline V gives CDR1 SQVTM, CDR2 ANQGSEA. This CDR3 contains 13 residues.

DNA for the CDR3: TGCGCCAGCAGCTTGGGTAGCGGGTGGAACGAGCAGTACTTC. Its translation is CASSLGSGWNEQYF. The chain combines TRBV5-1 with TRBJ2-7; TRBD2 matches 7 bases. This CDR3 spans 14 amino acids. The J segment lost 5 bases and the V segment lost 0 bases, leaving 5 bases of the junction unmatched. The germline V gene encodes CDR1 SGHRS and CDR2 YFSETQ.

V gene TRBV9 combines with J gene TRBJ2-7; 13 nucleotides match TRBD2. The CDR3 runs 16 residues. The V gene end was trimmed by 4 bases and the J gene end by 1 base; junction bases not matched to a gene: 5. CDR1 and CDR2 (germline): SGDLS, YYNGEE. The CDR3: CASSPQGLAGSYEQYF. The CDR3 DNA reads TGTGCCAGCAGCCCTCAGGGACTAGCGGGGTCCTACGAGCAGTACTTC.

The chain uses TRBV19 and TRBJ2-7; 11 nucleotides line up with TRBD2. The CDR3 has 15 residues. J lost 2 bases, V lost 3 bases, and 3 bases had no gene match. Germline V gene lookup returns CDR1 LNHDA and CDR2 SQIVND (reference sequence). CDR3 protein: CASSISGRAAYEQYF. The DNA of the CDR3 is TGTGCCAGTAGTATTAGCGGGAGGGCCGCCTACGAGCAGTACTTC. Filled out from reference TRBV19 and TRBJ2-7, the complete variable domain reads DGGITQSPKYLFRKEGQNVTLSCEQNLNHDAMYWYRQDPGQGLRLIYYSQIVNDFQKGDIAEGYSVSREKKESFPLTVTSAQKNPTAFYLCASSISGRAAYEQYFGPGTRLTVT.

This sequence joins TRBV27 and TRBJ2-3; TRBD2 might be the D (5 bases). Trimming left V 1 base short and J 2 bases short, with 10 bases between. Germline loops: CDR1 MNHEY, CDR2 SMNVEV (reference sequence). The length of the CDR3 is 15 residues. The CDR3: CASSLFGVSTDTQYF. The CDR3 coding sequence is TGTGCCAGCAGTTTATTCGGGGTGTCCACAGATACGCAGTATTTT.

V is TRBV28 and J is TRBJ1-2, with 8 bases matching TRBD1. The germline V gene has CDR1 MDHEN and CDR2 SYDVKM. With 7 bases clipped from V and 7 bases from J, the junction kept 5 bases outside the gene matches. The CDR3 has 12 residues. CDR3 amino acids: CASTRTGSGYTF. CDR3 sequence (DNA): TGTGCCAGCACCCGGACAGGGAGTGGCTACACCTTC.

This sequence joins TRBV5-6 and TRBJ2-1; D is ambiguous. Germline lookup yields CDR1 SGHDT and CDR2 YYEEEE. V was clipped by 1 base and J by 2 bases, with 13 bases between them. There are 16 residues in the CDR3. The CDR3, as DNA: TGTGCCAGCAGCTTGTGGGCGTCCCCAACCTACAATGAGCAGTTCTTC. It encodes CASSLWASPTYNEQFF.